This entry concerns a single T cell receptor beta chain. No antigen is known for it. Assay used: immunoSEQ multiplex PCR; TCRdb lists only in-frame clones, some missing. This sample carries 2 million to 2.5 million clones, just over 90% of them seen once, and the ten largest clones take 0.39%. This CDR3 contains 13 residues. Germline CDR1 KGHSH, CDR2 LQKENI. Trimming stripped 3 bases from V and 3 bases from J, with 8 bases between. Donors were healthy HIV-negative adults without recently reported acute infections or vaccinations. Naive CD4+ cells were CD45RA-selected; the remaining cells were memory. This sample is drawn from a study of shared clonotypes between healthy human individuals. Study outcomes and limitations: In general, naive subsets displayed greater estimated richness than memory subsets did.

This TCR was recovered from a man aged 18 to 30 in good health. Some clones in this sample may be carry-over from other donors' samples. The V and J genes are TRBV18 and TRBJ2-5; D gene uncertain. The source material was naive CD4+ T cells from PBMCs. Sample subset: CD45RA+ positively selected. DNA for the CDR3: TGTGCCAGCTCACCTAACATGGAAGAGACCCAGTACTTC. It yields the protein CASSPNMEETQYF.